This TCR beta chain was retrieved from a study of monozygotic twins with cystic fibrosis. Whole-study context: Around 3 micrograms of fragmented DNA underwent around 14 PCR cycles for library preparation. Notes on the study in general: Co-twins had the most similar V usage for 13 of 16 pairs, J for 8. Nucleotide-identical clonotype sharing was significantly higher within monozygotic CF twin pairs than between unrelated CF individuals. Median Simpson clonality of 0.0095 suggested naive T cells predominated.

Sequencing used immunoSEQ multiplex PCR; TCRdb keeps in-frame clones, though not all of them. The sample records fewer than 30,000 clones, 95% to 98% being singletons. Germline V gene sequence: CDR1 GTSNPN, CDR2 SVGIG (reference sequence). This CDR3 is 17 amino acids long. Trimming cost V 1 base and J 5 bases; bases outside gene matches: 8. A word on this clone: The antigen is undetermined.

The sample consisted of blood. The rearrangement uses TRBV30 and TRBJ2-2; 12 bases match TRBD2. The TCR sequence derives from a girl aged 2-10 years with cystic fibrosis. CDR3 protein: CAWSARLAGDGTGELFF. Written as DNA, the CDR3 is TGTGCCTGGAGTGCACGACTAGCGGGAGATGGTACCGGGGAGCTGTTTTTT.